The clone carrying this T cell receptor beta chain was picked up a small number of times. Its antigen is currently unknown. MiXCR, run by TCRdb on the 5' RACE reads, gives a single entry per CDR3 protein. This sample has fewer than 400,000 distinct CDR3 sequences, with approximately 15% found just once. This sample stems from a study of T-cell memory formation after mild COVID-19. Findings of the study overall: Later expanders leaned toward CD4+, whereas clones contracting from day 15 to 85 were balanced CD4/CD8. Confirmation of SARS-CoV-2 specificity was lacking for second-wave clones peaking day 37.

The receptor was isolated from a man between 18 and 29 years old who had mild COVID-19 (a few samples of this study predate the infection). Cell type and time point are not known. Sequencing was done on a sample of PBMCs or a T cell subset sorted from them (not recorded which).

The CDR3 coding sequence is TGCGCCAGCAGCCAAGAATTTGGGGGGGCTGGCACAGATACGCAGTATTTT. Amino acid sequence: CASSQEFGGAGTDTQYF. The chain joins TRBV4-3 to TRBJ2-3, with a weak D call TRBD2 (7 bases). CDR1 and CDR2 (germline): LGHNA, YSLEER. This CDR3 contains 17 residues. Trimming stripped 0 bases from V and 1 base from J, with 14 bases between.